This TCR beta chain was sequenced in a study of regulatory T cells in long-lasting Graves disease. Background on the study: The study enrolled newly diagnosed Graves' patients on antithyroid drugs under 3 months.

As for time point: newly diagnosed GD, antithyroid drugs for less than 3 months. Scientists built the TCR library using RNA that was extracted from PBMCs. Researchers made TCR beta libraries by using iRepertoire HTBI primers and running Arm-PCR on CDR3 regions. TCRdb re-derived calls from the multiplex PCR reads in MiXCR, one entry per CDR3 protein. Of hundreds of thousands of distinct CDR3 sequences listed, about 16% are singletons. In this sample, this clonotype turned up many times. The CDR3 has 15 residues. The V and J ends lost 0 bases and 1 base respectively, with 8 bases between them. The germline CDR1 and CDR2 sequences are SNHLY and FYNNEI. These data also featured in a second study, about T cells in Graves' hyperthyroidism and ophthalmopathy. Per that study: Most thyroid-expanded clonotypes above 0.001 were also found in blood.

The sequence was collected from a woman aged 35-60 years with Graves disease. The rearrangement uses TRBV2 and TRBJ2-3; D ambiguous. The sample in question was peripheral blood mononuclear cells (PBMCs), obtained at new diagnosis, from a patient treated with antithyroid drugs. The CDR3 loop is CASSEAPRGTDTQYF. In DNA, the CDR3 is TGTGCCAGCAGTGAAGCCCCCCGTGGCACAGATACGCAGTATTTT.